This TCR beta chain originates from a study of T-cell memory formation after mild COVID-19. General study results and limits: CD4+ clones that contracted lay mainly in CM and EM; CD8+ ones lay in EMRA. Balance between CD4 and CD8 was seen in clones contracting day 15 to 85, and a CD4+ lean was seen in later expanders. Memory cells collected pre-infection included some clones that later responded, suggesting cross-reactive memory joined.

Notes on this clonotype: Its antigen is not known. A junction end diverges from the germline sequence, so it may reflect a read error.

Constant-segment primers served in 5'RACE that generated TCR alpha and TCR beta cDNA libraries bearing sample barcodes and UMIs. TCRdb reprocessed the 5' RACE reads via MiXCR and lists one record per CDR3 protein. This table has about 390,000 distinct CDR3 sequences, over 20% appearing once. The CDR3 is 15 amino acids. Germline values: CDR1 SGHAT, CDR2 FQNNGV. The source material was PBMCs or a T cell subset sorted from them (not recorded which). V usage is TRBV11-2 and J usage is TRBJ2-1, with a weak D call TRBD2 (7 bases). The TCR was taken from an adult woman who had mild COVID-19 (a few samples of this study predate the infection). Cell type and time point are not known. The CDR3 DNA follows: TGTGCCAGCAGCTTGGGCGGGGGCTCCTACAATGAGCATTTCTTC. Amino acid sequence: CASSLGGGSYNEHFF.